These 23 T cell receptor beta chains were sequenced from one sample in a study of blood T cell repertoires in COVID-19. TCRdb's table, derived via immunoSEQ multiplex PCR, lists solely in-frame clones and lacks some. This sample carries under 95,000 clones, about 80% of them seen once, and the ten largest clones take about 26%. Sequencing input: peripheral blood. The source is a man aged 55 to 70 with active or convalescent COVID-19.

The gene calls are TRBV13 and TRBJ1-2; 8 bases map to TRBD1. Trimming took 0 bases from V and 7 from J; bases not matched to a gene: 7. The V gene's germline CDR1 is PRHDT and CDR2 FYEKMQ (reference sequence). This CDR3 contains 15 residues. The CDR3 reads CASSLGGTGGSGYTF. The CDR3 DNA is TGTGCCAGCAGCTTAGGCGGTACAGGGGGAAGTGGCTACACCTTC.

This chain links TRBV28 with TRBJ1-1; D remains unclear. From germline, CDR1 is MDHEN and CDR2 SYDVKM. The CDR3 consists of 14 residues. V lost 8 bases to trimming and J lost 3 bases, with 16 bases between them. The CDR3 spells CASRRAGRDTEAFF. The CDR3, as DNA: TGTGCCAGCCGGAGGGCAGGAAGGGACACTGAAGCTTTCTTT.

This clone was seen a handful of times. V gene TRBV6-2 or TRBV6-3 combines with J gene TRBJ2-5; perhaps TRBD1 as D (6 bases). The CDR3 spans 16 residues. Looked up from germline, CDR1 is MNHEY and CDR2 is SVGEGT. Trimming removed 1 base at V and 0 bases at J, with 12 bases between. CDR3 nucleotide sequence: TGTGCCAGCAGTTACTGGACAGTGGGGTACCAAGAGACCCAGTACTTC. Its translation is CASSYWTVGYQETQYF.

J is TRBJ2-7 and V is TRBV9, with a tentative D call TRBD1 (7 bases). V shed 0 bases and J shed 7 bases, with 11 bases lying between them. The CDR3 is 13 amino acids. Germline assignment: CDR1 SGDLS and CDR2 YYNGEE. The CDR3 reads CASSVVSGGEQYF. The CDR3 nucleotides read TGTGCCAGCAGCGTAGTCTCAGGGGGGGAGCAGTACTTC. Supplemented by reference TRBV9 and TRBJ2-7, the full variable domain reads DSGVTQTPKHLITATGQRVTLRCSPRSGDLSVYWYQQSLDQGLQFLIQYYNGEERAKGNILERFSAQQFPDLHSELNLSSLELGDSALYFCASSVVSGGEQYFGPGTRLTVT.

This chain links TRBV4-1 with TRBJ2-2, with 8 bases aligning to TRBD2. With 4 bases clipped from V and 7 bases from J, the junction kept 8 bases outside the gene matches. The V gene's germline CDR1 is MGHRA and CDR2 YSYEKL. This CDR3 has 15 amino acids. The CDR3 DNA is TGCGCCAGCAGCCGAAATAGCGGGGCGGTCGGGGAGCTGTTTTTT. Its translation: CASSRNSGAVGELFF.

The CDR3 bases are TGCGCCAGCAATAGTAGCCCCAAAGAGACCCAGTACTTC. This codes for CASNSSPKETQYF. The J gene is TRBJ2-5, the V gene TRBV5-1; D gene uncertain. CDR3 length equals 13 residues. The germline CDR1 and CDR2 sequences are SGHRS and YFSETQ. Between the trimmed V and J ends, which lost 6 bases and 3 bases, there was a span of 12 bases.

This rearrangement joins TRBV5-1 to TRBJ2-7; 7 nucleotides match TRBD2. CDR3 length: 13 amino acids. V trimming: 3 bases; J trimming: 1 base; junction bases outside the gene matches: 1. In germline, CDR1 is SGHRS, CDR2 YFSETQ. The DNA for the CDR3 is TGCGCCAGCAGCTACGGGGGGTCCTACGAGCAGTACTTC. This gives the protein CASSYGGSYEQYF.

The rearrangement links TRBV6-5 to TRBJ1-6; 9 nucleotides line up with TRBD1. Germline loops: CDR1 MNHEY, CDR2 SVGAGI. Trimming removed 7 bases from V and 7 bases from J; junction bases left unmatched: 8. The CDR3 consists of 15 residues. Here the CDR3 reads CASTITGTGNSPLHF. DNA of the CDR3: TGTGCCAGCACCATTACCGGGACAGGGAATTCACCCCTCCACTTT.

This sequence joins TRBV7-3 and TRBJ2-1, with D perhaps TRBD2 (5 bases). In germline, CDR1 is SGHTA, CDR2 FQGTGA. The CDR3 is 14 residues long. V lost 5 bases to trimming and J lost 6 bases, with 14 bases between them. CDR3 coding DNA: TGTGCCAGCAGCGGAGGCCGGGCAGTCAATGAGCAGTTCTTC. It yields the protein CASSGGRAVNEQFF. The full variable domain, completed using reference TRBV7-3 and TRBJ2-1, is GAGVSQTPSNKVTEKGKYVELRCDPISGHTALYWYRQSLGQGPEFLIYFQGTGAADDSGLPNDRFFAVRPEGSVSTLKIQRTERGDSAVYLCASSGGRAVNEQFFGPGTRLTVL.

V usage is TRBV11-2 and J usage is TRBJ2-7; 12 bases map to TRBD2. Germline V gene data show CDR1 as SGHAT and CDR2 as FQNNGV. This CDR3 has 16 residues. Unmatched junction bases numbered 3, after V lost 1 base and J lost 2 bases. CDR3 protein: CASSLGLAGAAYEQYF. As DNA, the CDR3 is TGTGCCAGCAGCTTAGGACTAGCGGGGGCTGCCTACGAGCAGTACTTC. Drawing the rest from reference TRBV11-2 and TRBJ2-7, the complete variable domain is EAGVAQSPRYKIIEKRQSVAFWCNPISGHATLYWYQQILGQGPKLLIQFQNNGVVDDSQLPKDRFSAERLKGVDSTLKIQPAKLEDSAVYLCASSLGLAGAAYEQYFGPGTRLTVT.

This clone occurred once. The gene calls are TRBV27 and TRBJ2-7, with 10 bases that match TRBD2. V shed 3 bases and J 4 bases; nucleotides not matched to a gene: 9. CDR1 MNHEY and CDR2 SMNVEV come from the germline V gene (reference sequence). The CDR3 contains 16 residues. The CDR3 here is CASSFLRTSGIYEQYF. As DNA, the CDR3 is TGTGCCAGCAGTTTCCTTCGGACTAGCGGCATTTACGAGCAGTACTTC.

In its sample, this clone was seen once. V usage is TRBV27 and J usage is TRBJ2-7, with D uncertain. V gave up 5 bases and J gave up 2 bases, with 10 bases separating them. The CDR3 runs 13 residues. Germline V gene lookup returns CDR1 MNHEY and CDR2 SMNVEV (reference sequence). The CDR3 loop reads CASSPRSTYEQYF. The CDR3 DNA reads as TGTGCCAGCAGTCCCCGTAGTACCTACGAGCAGTACTTC.

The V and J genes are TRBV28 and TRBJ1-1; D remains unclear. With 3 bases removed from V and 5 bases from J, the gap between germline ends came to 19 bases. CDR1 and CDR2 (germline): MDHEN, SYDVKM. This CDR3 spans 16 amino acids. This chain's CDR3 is CASSFTGNPPKTEAFF. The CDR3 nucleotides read TGTGCCAGCAGTTTTACGGGGAATCCACCAAAGACTGAAGCTTTCTTT.

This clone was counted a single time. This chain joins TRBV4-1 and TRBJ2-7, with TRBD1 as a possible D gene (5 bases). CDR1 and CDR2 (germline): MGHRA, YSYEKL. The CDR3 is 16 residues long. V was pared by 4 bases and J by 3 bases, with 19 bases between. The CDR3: CASSPALDSSHYEQYF. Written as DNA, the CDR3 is TGCGCCAGCAGCCCCGCACTCGACAGTTCTCACTACGAGCAGTACTTC.

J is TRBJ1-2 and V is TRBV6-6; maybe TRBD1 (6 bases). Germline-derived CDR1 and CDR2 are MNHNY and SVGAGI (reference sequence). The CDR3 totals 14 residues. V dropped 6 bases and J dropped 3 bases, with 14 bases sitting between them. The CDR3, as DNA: TGTGCCAGCAGCCACAGGGTTTTGGACTATGGCTACACCTTC. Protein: CASSHRVLDYGYTF.

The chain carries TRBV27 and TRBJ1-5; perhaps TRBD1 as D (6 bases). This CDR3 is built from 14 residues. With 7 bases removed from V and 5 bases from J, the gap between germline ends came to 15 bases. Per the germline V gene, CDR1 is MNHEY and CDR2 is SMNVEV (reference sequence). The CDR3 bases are TGTGCCAGCACTCGGTGGGGGCGGGATCAGCCCCAGCATTTT. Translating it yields CASTRWGRDQPQHF.

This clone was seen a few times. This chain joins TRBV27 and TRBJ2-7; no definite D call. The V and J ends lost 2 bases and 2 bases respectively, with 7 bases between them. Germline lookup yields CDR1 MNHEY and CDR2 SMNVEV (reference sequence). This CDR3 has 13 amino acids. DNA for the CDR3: TGTGCCAGCAGTTTAGCGCAAGCCTACGAGCAGTACTTC. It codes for CASSLAQAYEQYF.

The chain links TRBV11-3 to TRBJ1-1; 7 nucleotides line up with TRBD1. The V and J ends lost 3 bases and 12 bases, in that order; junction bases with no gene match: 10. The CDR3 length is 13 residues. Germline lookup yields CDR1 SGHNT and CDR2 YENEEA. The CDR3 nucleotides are TGTGCCAGCAGCTTTGACAGGGAAGAACCTTCTTTCTTT. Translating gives CASSFDREEPSFF.

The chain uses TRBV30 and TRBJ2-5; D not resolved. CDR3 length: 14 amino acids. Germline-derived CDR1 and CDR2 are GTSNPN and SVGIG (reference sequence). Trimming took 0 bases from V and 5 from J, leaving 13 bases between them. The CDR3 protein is CAWSVRGIGETQYF. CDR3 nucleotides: TGTGCCTGGAGTGTACGTGGTATCGGGGAGACCCAGTACTTC.

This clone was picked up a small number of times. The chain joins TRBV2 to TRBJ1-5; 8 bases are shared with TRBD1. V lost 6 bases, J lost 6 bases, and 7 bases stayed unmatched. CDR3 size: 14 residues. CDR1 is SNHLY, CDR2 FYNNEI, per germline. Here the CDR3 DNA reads TGTGCCAGCAGCTTCACAGGGGGGGGTCAGCCCCAGCATTTT. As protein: CASSFTGGGQPQHF. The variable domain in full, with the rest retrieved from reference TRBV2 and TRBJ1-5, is EPEVTQTPSHQVTQMGQEVILRCVPISNHLYFYWYRQILGQKVEFLVSFYNNEISEKSEIFDDQFSVERPDGSNFTLKIRSTKLEDSAMYFCASSFTGGGQPQHFGDGTRLSIL.

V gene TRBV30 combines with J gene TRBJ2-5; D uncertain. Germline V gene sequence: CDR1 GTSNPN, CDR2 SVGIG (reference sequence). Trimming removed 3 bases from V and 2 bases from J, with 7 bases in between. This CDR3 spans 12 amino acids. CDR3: CAWRASQETQYF. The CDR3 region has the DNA TGTGCCTGGAGGGCCAGTCAAGAGACCCAGTACTTC. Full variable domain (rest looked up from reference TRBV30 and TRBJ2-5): SQTIHQWPATLVQPVGSPLSLECTVEGTSNPNLYWYRQAAGRGLQLLFYSVGIGQISSEVPQNLSASRPQDRQFILSSKKLLLSDSGFYLCAWRASQETQYFGPGTRLLVL.

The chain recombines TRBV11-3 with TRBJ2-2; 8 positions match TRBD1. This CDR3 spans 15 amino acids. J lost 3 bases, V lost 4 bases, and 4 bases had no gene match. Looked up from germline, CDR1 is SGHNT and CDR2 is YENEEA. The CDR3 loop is CASSSTDRDTGELFF. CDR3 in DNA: TGTGCCAGCAGCTCCACGGACAGGGACACCGGGGAGCTGTTTTTT.

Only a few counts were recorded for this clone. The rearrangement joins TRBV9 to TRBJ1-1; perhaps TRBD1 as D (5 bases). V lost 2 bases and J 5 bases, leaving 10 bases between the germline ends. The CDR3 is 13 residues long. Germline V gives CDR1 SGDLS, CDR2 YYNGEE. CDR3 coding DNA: TGTGCCAGCAGCGTGACACGGGGGACTGAAGCTTTCTTT. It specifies CASSVTRGTEAFF.